The 27 T cell receptor beta chains in this list originate from one sample, sequenced in a study of T cells in localized non-small cell lung cancer. Using immunoSEQ multiplex PCR, the repertoire was profiled, and TCRdb retains in-frame clones only, with some absent. This sample has approximately 52,000 clones, with around 86% found just once. Material: peripheral blood, obtained before any cancer treatment. The source is a male donor older than 55 with stage III squamous cell lung carcinoma.

The genes are TRBV27 and TRBJ2-5, with 10 bases that match TRBD1. The DNA end is more similar to TRBJ2-7, so the J call may be wrong. Looked up from germline, CDR1 is MNHEY and CDR2 is SMNVEV (reference sequence). The CDR3 runs 19 residues. In DNA, the CDR3 is TGTGCCAGCAGAAAAGGATCCCGACAGGGGGCGAGGGGATCCTACGAGCAGTACTTC. This translates into CASRKGSRQGARGSYEQYF.

The rearrangement uses TRBV9 and TRBJ2-5, with D uncertain. This CDR3 region has 17 residues. V was clipped by 0 bases and J by 1 base, with 16 bases between them. Germline V CDR1 and CDR2: SGDLS, YYNGEE. The CDR3, as DNA: TGTGCCAGCAGCGTAGGATGGGGTGCGTCAGTCCAAGAGACCCAGTACTTC. Amino acid sequence: CASSVGWGASVQETQYF.

This chain links TRBV2 with TRBJ2-5; D uncertain. V gave up 6 bases and J gave up 5 bases, with 13 bases separating them. Germline loops: CDR1 SNHLY, CDR2 FYNNEI. The CDR3 runs to 13 residues. The CDR3 sequence is CASSKELGETQYF. CDR3 bases: TGTGCCAGCAGCAAAGAGTTGGGGGAGACCCAGTACTTC. Variable domain in full (rest from reference TRBV2 and TRBJ2-5): EPEVTQTPSHQVTQMGQEVILRCVPISNHLYFYWYRQILGQKVEFLVSFYNNEISEKSEIFDDQFSVERPDGSNFTLKIRSTKLEDSAMYFCASSKELGETQYFGPGTRLLVL.

The rearrangement links TRBV9 to TRBJ1-5, with a tentative D call TRBD1 (6 bases). CDR3 size: 14 residues. V was shortened by 3 bases and J by 3 bases, with 10 bases between the two germline ends. The germline CDR1 and CDR2 sequences are SGDLS and YYNGEE. CDR3 amino acids: CASSGTGINQPQHF. Here the CDR3 DNA reads TGTGCCAGCAGCGGTACAGGGATCAATCAGCCCCAGCATTTT.

This clone was counted a few times. This rearrangement joins TRBV10-3 to TRBJ1-6; the D is unclear. Trimming pared 0 bases from V and 0 bases from J, leaving 9 bases between. CDR1 is ENHRY and CDR2 is SYGVKD in the germline V gene. This CDR3 contains 17 residues. CDR3 residues: CAISESTGSSYNSPLHF. For the CDR3, the DNA is TGTGCCATCAGTGAGTCGACTGGGAGCTCCTATAATTCACCCCTCCACTTT.

To note about this clone: Other DNA variants within this sample encode the same CDR3. The V call is TRBV10-3, the J call TRBJ1-1; possible D gene TRBD1, 6 bases. This CDR3 is built from 12 residues. Trimming removed 3 bases from V and 7 bases from J, with 9 bases in between. Germline lookup yields CDR1 ENHRY and CDR2 SYGVKD. This CDR3 is CAISDMTGEAFF. In DNA, the CDR3 is TGTGCCATCAGTGATATGACAGGTGAAGCTTTCTTT.

V usage is TRBV30 and J usage is TRBJ1-3; no clear D. Per the germline V gene, CDR1 is GTSNPN and CDR2 is SVGIG (reference sequence). CDR3 length: 14 residues. V gave up 0 bases and J gave up 0 bases, with 6 bases separating them. CDR3 bases: TGTGCCTGGAGTGTACCCCCCTCTGGAAACACCATATATTTT. Its protein product is CAWSVPPSGNTIYF.

This clone came up a few times. The CDR3 spells CASSPFGTGVTEAFF. The CDR3 DNA reads as TGTGCCAGCAGCCCGTTTGGGACAGGGGTCACTGAAGCTTTCTTT. The chain combines TRBV14 with TRBJ1-1; 10 positions match TRBD1. From germline, CDR1 is SGHDN and CDR2 FVKESK. The CDR3 is 15 residues long. V gave up 4 bases and J gave up 4 bases; unmatched junction bases: 6. Complete variable domain (other parts from reference TRBV14 and TRBJ1-1): EAGVTQFPSHSVIEKGQTVTLRCDPISGHDNLYWYRRVMGKEIKFLLHFVKESKQDESGMPNNRFLAERTGGTYSTLKVQPAELEDSGVYFCASSPFGTGVTEAFFGQGTRLTVV.

This rearrangement joins TRBV19 to TRBJ1-1; 8 positions match TRBD1. V trimming: 5 bases; J trimming: 0 bases; junction bases outside the gene matches: 2. Germline CDR1 is LNHDA and CDR2 is SQIVND (reference sequence). The CDR3 length is 14 residues. The CDR3 coding sequence is TGTGCCAGTAGTGTCAGGGGGCTGAACACTGAAGCTTTCTTT. Translating it yields CASSVRGLNTEAFF.

V usage is TRBV27 and J usage is TRBJ2-1; 10 bases agree with TRBD2. V trimming: 5 bases; J trimming: 15 bases; junction bases outside the gene matches: 10. Germline CDR1 and CDR2: MNHEY and SMNVEV (reference sequence). CDR3 size: 13 residues. The CDR3 region is CASSILAGTPWFF. In DNA, the CDR3 is TGTGCCAGCAGTATACTAGCGGGAACACCTTGGTTCTTC.

This clone was recorded a few times. This chain links TRBV5-4 with TRBJ1-1; no definite D call. Trimming removed 0 bases at V and 1 base at J, with 10 bases between. CDR3 length: 15 amino acids. Per germline, CDR1 SGHNT and CDR2 YYREEE (reference sequence). CDR3 in amino acids: CASSLGSGRNTEAFF. CDR3 coding DNA: TGTGCCAGCAGCTTGGGGTCGGGGAGGAACACTGAAGCTTTCTTT.

This sequence joins TRBV7-4 and TRBJ2-7; D gene unclear. The CDR3 is 18 residues long. V dropped 1 base and J dropped 4 bases, with 23 bases sitting between them. Germline loops: CDR1 SGHVT, CDR2 SQSDAQ. The chain's CDR3 is CASSLDEDPTVPLYEQYF. CDR3 sequence (DNA): TGTGCCAGCAGCTTAGATGAGGACCCCACGGTCCCCCTTTACGAGCAGTACTTC.

The rearrangement uses TRBV2 and TRBJ2-5; the match to TRBD1 covers 9 bases. The V and J ends lost 8 bases and 1 base, in that order; junction bases with no gene match: 5. This CDR3 comprises 14 residues. The germline V gene has CDR1 SNHLY and CDR2 FYNNEI. CDR3 in DNA: TGTGCCAGCGATAGACAGGGGGGCCAAGAGACCCAGTACTTC. The encoded protein is CASDRQGGQETQYF.

The chain combines TRBV27 with TRBJ2-7; TRBD2 aligns across 13 bases. The V gene end was trimmed by 5 bases and the J gene end by 4 bases; junction bases not matched to a gene: 8. CDR3 size: 16 residues. Per germline, CDR1 MNHEY and CDR2 SMNVEV (reference sequence). CDR3: CASSLLTSGRKYEQYF. CDR3 nucleotide sequence: TGTGCCAGCAGTCTATTGACTAGCGGGAGGAAATACGAGCAGTACTTC.

This clone was seen a single time. The chain is built from TRBV5-1 and TRBJ2-1; possibly TRBD2 for D (5 bases). CDR1 is SGHRS, CDR2 YFSETQ, per germline. Trimming left V 0 bases short and J 7 bases short, with 14 bases between. This CDR3 has 15 amino acids. Here the CDR3 reads CASSLGETNGNEQFF. The CDR3 DNA is TGCGCCAGCAGCTTGGGCGAGACTAACGGGAATGAGCAGTTCTTC.

This chain links TRBV6-6 with TRBJ2-5; tentative D call: TRBD1 (7 bases). This CDR3 contains 16 residues. Germline V gene data show CDR1 as MNHNY and CDR2 as SVGAGI (reference sequence). Trimming pared 2 bases from V and 4 bases from J, leaving 17 bases between. This chain's CDR3 is CASSYTGRGAGETQYF. The CDR3 DNA follows: TGTGCCAGCAGTTACACAGGCAGGGGGGCGGGAGAGACCCAGTACTTC.

The chain links TRBV5-1 to TRBJ2-7; the D gene is possibly TRBD2 (6 bases). CDR1 and CDR2 (germline): SGHRS, YFSETQ. The length of the CDR3 is 14 residues. With 3 bases removed from V and 5 bases from J, the gap between germline ends came to 15 bases. The DNA of the CDR3 is TGCGCCAGCAGCTCCGGCCGGGCGGGGAACGAGCAGTACTTC. Translation gives CASSSGRAGNEQYF.

The CDR3 region is CASSFFNEQFF. CDR3 DNA sequence: TGTGCCAGCAGTTTTTTCAATGAGCAGTTCTTC. V is TRBV28 and J is TRBJ2-1; D unresolved. Germline V gene sequence: CDR1 MDHEN, CDR2 SYDVKM. Trimming shortened V by 3 bases and J by 6 bases, and 3 bases separated the two germline ends. This CDR3 has 11 amino acids.

The sample holds a few counts of this clone. Written as DNA, the CDR3 is TGTGCCAGCAACTTAGCGGGTCCGGGCAATGAGCAGTTCTTC. This sequence encodes CASNLAGPGNEQFF. The chain combines TRBV5-6 with TRBJ2-1; 7 nucleotides match TRBD2. V lost 6 bases to trimming and J lost 6 bases; unmatched junction nucleotides: 9. Per germline, CDR1 SGHDT and CDR2 YYEEEE. The CDR3 extends over 14 amino acids.

This chain uses TRBV6-6 with TRBJ1-2, with D unresolved. Germline V lookup: CDR1 MNHNY, CDR2 SVGAGI (reference sequence). This CDR3 is 15 amino acids long. The ends were cut back, 2 bases at V and 8 bases at J, with 18 bases in the middle. The CDR3 DNA is TGTGCCAGCAGTTACCCCCTAAGTGTCGCGGGAGGCTACACCTTC. This translates into CASSYPLSVAGGYTF.

The V call is TRBV7-2, the J call TRBJ2-1; no reliable D call. CDR1 is SGHTA, CDR2 FQGNSA, per germline. The CDR3 sequence is 12 residues long. Trimming took 0 bases from V and 10 from J, leaving 7 bases between them. Written as DNA, the CDR3 is TGTGCCAGCAGCTTAGCAACTGCGGAGCAGTTCTTC. This encodes CASSLATAEQFF.

This clone is a singleton in its sample. The chain combines TRBV7-9 with TRBJ2-1; a weak D match, TRBD1 (6 bases). From germline, CDR1 is SEHNR and CDR2 FQNEAQ (reference sequence). This CDR3 has 15 amino acids. Trimming took 0 bases from V and 2 from J, leaving 8 bases between them. The CDR3 is CASSLARTAYNEQFF. The DNA for the CDR3 is TGTGCCAGCAGCTTAGCTCGGACAGCCTACAATGAGCAGTTCTTC.

This sequence joins TRBV2 and TRBJ1-1, with D possibly being TRBD1 (5 bases). The CDR3 has 13 amino acids. V lost 4 bases to trimming and J lost 5 bases, with 11 bases between them. CDR1 SNHLY and CDR2 FYNNEI come from the germline V gene. CDR3 amino acids: CASSGRQWTEAFF. The CDR3 DNA follows: TGTGCCAGCAGTGGCAGACAGTGGACTGAAGCTTTCTTT.

J is TRBJ1-4 and V is TRBV7-2; possible D gene TRBD1, 6 bases. The V end lost 1 base, the J end lost 5 bases, and 11 bases lay between the germline ends. The length of the CDR3 is 15 residues. Germline V lookup: CDR1 SGHTA, CDR2 FQGNSA. This CDR3 reads CASSLDRQGNEKLFF. For the CDR3, the DNA is TGTGCCAGCAGCTTAGATAGGCAGGGGAATGAAAAACTGTTTTTT.

The V gene is TRBV11-2, the J gene TRBJ2-7, with TRBD1 matching over 8 bases. CDR3 length equals 16 residues. Germline V gene lookup returns CDR1 SGHAT and CDR2 FQNNGV. J gave up 1 base and V 0 bases, and 5 bases lay outside the gene matches. CDR3 residues: CASSLEGRGLSYEQYF. The DNA for the CDR3 is TGTGCCAGCAGCTTAGAGGGCAGGGGGCTGTCCTACGAGCAGTACTTC. Filled out from reference TRBV11-2 and TRBJ2-7, the complete variable domain reads EAGVAQSPRYKIIEKRQSVAFWCNPISGHATLYWYQQILGQGPKLLIQFQNNGVVDDSQLPKDRFSAERLKGVDSTLKIQPAKLEDSAVYLCASSLEGRGLSYEQYFGPGTRLTVT.

The genes are TRBV30 and TRBJ2-7; possibly TRBD2 for D (5 bases). V lost 0 bases and J lost 2, with 11 bases in between. CDR1 is GTSNPN, CDR2 SVGIG, per germline (reference sequence). This CDR3 is built from 14 residues. The CDR3 DNA is TGTGCCTGGAGTGTAGGAGGCGGTACCTACGAGCAGTACTTC. As protein: CAWSVGGGTYEQYF.

The rearrangement joins TRBV5-4 to TRBJ2-5; D is unclear. V lost 2 bases and J 3 bases, leaving 5 bases between the germline ends. Looked up from germline, CDR1 is SGHNT and CDR2 is YYREEE (reference sequence). The length of the CDR3 is 12 residues. The CDR3 loop is CASSLPKETQYF. Here the CDR3 DNA reads TGTGCCAGCAGCTTACCTAAAGAGACCCAGTACTTC.